The 31 T cell receptor beta chains given below trace back to one sample, sequenced in a study of blood T cells in healthy people across ages. A second PCR of 7 to 11 cycles used a sample-barcoded 5' primer and a J-beta primer mix. TCRdb re-analysed the 5' RACE reads in MiXCR, keeping a single row per CDR3 protein. This repertoire shows approximately 1.5 million distinct CDR3 sequences, 35% to 45% found once; its top ten account for approximately 4.1%. The specimen was blood. These TCRs come from a woman aged 18-30 years in good health.

This clonotype was observed a handful of times. This rearrangement joins TRBV6-2 or TRBV6-3 to TRBJ2-1; possibly TRBD1 for D (6 bases). Trimming removed 5 bases from V and 5 bases from J, with 19 bases in between. CDR3 length: 16 residues. Germline CDR1 reads MNHEY; CDR2 reads SVGEGT. Here the CDR3 reads CASSPRLGARDNEQFF. CDR3 bases: TGTGCCAGCAGTCCCCGTTTGGGGGCCCGGGACAATGAGCAGTTCTTC.

The chain is built from TRBV20-1 and TRBJ2-5; D gene ambiguous. The better agreement between TRBJ2-7 and the DNA end casts doubt on the J call. The germline V gene has CDR1 DFQATT and CDR2 SNEGSKA (reference sequence). The CDR3 spans 15 residues. This CDR3 is CSASDFGPKVYEQYF. The CDR3 coding sequence is TGCAGTGCTAGCGACTTCGGACCGAAAGTCTACGAGCAGTACTTC.

V and J are TRBV9 and TRBJ2-7; possibly TRBD2 for D (6 bases). Per the germline V gene, CDR1 is SGDLS and CDR2 is YYNGEE. Trimming took 3 bases from V and 5 from J, leaving 12 bases between them. The length of the CDR3 is 13 residues. CDR3 sequence (DNA): TGTGCCAGCAGCGGGGACCCTAGCGACGAGCAGTACTTC. Amino acids: CASSGDPSDEQYF.

The chain has TRBV5-1 and TRBJ2-5; possibly TRBD1 for D (5 bases). V gave up 4 bases and J gave up 1 base, with 11 bases separating them. Per germline, CDR1 SGHRS and CDR2 YFSETQ. The CDR3 length is 14 residues. CDR3 region: CASSHQGTQETQYF. For the CDR3, the DNA is TGCGCCAGCAGCCACCAGGGAACCCAAGAGACCCAGTACTTC.

This clonotype appeared once. The junction and the germline gene differ at one end; a read error may be behind it. V usage is TRBV28 and J usage is TRBJ2-3, with D possibly TRBD1 on 6 matching bases. The CDR3 sequence is 13 residues long. Germline CDR1 reads MDHEN; CDR2 reads SYDVKM. The CDR3 sequence is CTSSGGQTDTQYF. In nucleotides, the CDR3 is TGTACCAGCAGTGGGGGCCAAACAGATACGCAGTATTTT. Using reference TRBV28 and TRBJ2-3 for the parts outside the CDR3, the full variable domain is DVKVTQSSRYLVKRTGEKVFLECVQDMDHENMFWYRQDPGLGLRLIYFSYDVKMKEKGDIPEGYSVSREKKERFSLILESASTNQTSMYLCTSSGGQTDTQYFGPGTRLTVL.

In its sample, this clonotype was seen a few times. The chain is built from TRBV15 and TRBJ1-1, with D perhaps matching TRBD1 (6 bases). Germline V lookup: CDR1 LNHNV, CDR2 YYDKDF (reference sequence). V was cut by 3 bases and J by 3 bases, with 14 bases left in between. This CDR3 spans 15 amino acids. The CDR3 DNA sequence: TGTGCCACCAGCAGTCCCAGGGGAGGGCACACTGAAGCTTTCTTT. This sequence encodes CATSSPRGGHTEAFF.

In this sample, this clonotype turned up once. The chain couples TRBV6-2 or TRBV6-3 to TRBJ1-1, with D perhaps matching TRBD1 (5 bases). The V gene's germline CDR1 is MNHEY and CDR2 SVGEGT. The CDR3 runs 14 residues. Deletions cut 7 bases from V and 1 base from J, with 13 bases between. The CDR3 here is CASNVWGSNTEAFF. Here the CDR3 DNA reads TGTGCCAGCAATGTGTGGGGCTCGAACACTGAAGCTTTCTTT.

CDR3 coding DNA: TGTGCCACCAGCGGGTACAATCAGCCCCAGCATTTT. Protein sequence: CATSGYNQPQHF. This chain links TRBV15 with TRBJ1-5, with unresolved D. The CDR3 loop spans 12 amino acids. V was pared by 5 bases and J by 3 bases, with 5 bases between. Germline V lookup: CDR1 LNHNV, CDR2 YYDKDF (reference sequence). The variable domain in full, with the rest retrieved from reference TRBV15 and TRBJ1-5, is DAMVIQNPRYQVTQFGKPVTLSCSQTLNHNVMYWYQQKSSQAPKLLFHYYDKDFNNEADTPDNFQSRRPNTSFCFLDIRSPGLGDTAMYLCATSGYNQPQHFGDGTRLSIL.

The chain uses TRBV13 and TRBJ1-1; D possibly corresponds to TRBD1 (6 bases). The CDR3 loop spans 16 amino acids. The germline V gene encodes CDR1 PRHDT and CDR2 FYEKMQ (reference sequence). V lost 5 bases and J lost 4, with 20 bases in between. The chain's CDR3 is CASSVIGFPGATEAFF. In DNA form, the CDR3 reads TGTGCCAGCAGCGTAATCGGGTTCCCAGGGGCCACTGAAGCTTTCTTT.

The table lists this clonotype with a count of one. The chain employs TRBV29-1 and TRBJ2-5, with D possibly being TRBD2 (5 bases). This CDR3 has 11 amino acids. The germline V and J ends were trimmed by 7 bases and 11 bases, with 17 bases remaining between them. CDR1 and CDR2 (germline): SQVTM, ANQGSEA. The CDR3 sequence: CSGGGGNEQYF. DNA for the CDR3: TGCAGCGGTGGTGGAGGAAATGAGCAGTACTTC.

The V and J genes are TRBV28 and TRBJ2-3, with TRBD1 as a possible D gene (5 bases). Germline lookup yields CDR1 MDHEN and CDR2 SYDVKM. This CDR3 contains 13 residues. The CDR3 sequence is CAAVDKAKDTQYF. The CDR3 DNA sequence: TGTGCTGCAGTGGACAAAGCGAAAGATACGCAGTATTTT.

This chain links TRBV20-1 with TRBJ2-5; TRBD1 agrees at 12 bases. The germline V gene has CDR1 DFQATT and CDR2 SNEGSKA (reference sequence). V gave up 5 bases and J gave up 7 bases; unmatched junction bases: 11. The CDR3 has 15 amino acids. The CDR3 bases are TGCAGTGCTGGTATTCCGGGACAGGGGGCCGGGACCCAGTACTTC. Protein: CSAGIPGQGAGTQYF.

This clonotype was detected many times. The chain uses TRBV10-3 and TRBJ2-5, with D tentatively TRBD1 or TRBD2 (5 bases each). Germline values: CDR1 ENHRY, CDR2 SYGVKD. There are 13 residues in the CDR3. Deletions cut 6 bases from V and 0 bases from J, with 8 bases between. CDR3 protein: CAIRRDDQETQYF. The CDR3 DNA sequence: TGTGCCATCAGGAGGGACGACCAAGAGACCCAGTACTTC.

V is TRBV20-1 and J is TRBJ2-3; tentative D call: TRBD1 (6 bases). Deletions cut 6 bases from V and 1 base from J, with 20 bases between. The CDR3 is 16 residues long. Germline V gene lookup returns CDR1 DFQATT and CDR2 SNEGSKA (reference sequence). The CDR3 spells CSASPGAGVGTDTQYF. As DNA, the CDR3 is TGCAGTGCCAGCCCCGGGGCAGGGGTAGGCACAGATACGCAGTATTTT.

Only a few counts were recorded for this clonotype. The chain has TRBV7-2 and TRBJ2-4, with TRBD1 matching over 8 bases. The ends lost 4 bases at V and 9 bases at J; junction bases unmatched: 11. This CDR3 is 15 amino acids long. Germline loops: CDR1 SGHTA, CDR2 FQGNSA. The CDR3 loop reads CASSSYWQGAGIQYF. CDR3 nucleotide sequence: TGTGCCAGCAGCTCTTACTGGCAGGGGGCTGGCATTCAGTACTTC.

The gene calls are TRBV20-1 and TRBJ2-1, with D tentatively TRBD1 or TRBD2 (5 bases each). The end of the DNA fits TRBJ2-7 better, so the J call may be wrong. The CDR3 is made up of 14 amino acids. CDR1 and CDR2 (germline): DFQATT, SNEGSKA (reference sequence). The CDR3 is CSAGGGAQNNEQYF. CDR3 nucleotide sequence: TGCAGTGCTGGGGGTGGGGCCCAAAACAATGAGCAGTACTTC.

The chain uses TRBV7-2 and TRBJ2-7; D unresolved. Germline V gene sequence: CDR1 SGHTA, CDR2 FQGNSA. The CDR3 sequence is 15 residues long. V lost 5 bases and J lost 0, with 14 bases in between. CDR3 sequence: CASSQEGRSSYEQYF. CDR3 nucleotide sequence: TGTGCCAGCAGCCAGGAAGGACGAAGCTCCTACGAGCAGTACTTC.

This clonotype was recorded a few times. This chain joins TRBV21-1 and TRBJ2-6; TRBD1 is the table's D call, not checked against the DNA. TRBV21-1 is assigned pseudogene status. The CDR3 consists of 20 residues. This CDR3 is CAGLYPGTGPSSSGANVLTF. The CDR3 nucleotides read TGTGCCGGACTTTATCCCGGGACAGGGCCCTCGAGCTCTGGGGCCAACGTCCTGACTTTC.

Only a few counts were recorded for this clonotype. The CDR3, as DNA: TGTGCCAGCAGTCTCTTCTTCGCGGGCGTGTACAATGAGCAGTTCTTC. Its protein is CASSLFFAGVYNEQFF. This sequence joins TRBV27 and TRBJ2-1, with D possibly being TRBD2 (5 bases). V was pared by 5 bases and J by 4 bases, with 18 bases between. CDR1 is MNHEY, CDR2 SMNVEV, per germline (reference sequence). This CDR3 spans 16 amino acids.

The chain carries TRBV7-2 and TRBJ1-5; no reliable D call. The V end lost 2 bases, the J end lost 7 bases, and 18 bases lay between the germline ends. The CDR3 length is 16 residues. Germline CDR1 SGHTA, CDR2 FQGNSA. CDR3 DNA sequence: TGTGCCAGCAGCTTAAGTATTTCCGGGCCGGAGCAGCCCCAGCATTTT. It codes for CASSLSISGPEQPQHF.

Concerning this clonotype: An end of the junction differs from the germline gene, which may be a read error. The gene calls are TRBV13 and TRBJ2-7; D not resolved. Germline assignment: CDR1 PRHDT and CDR2 FYEKMQ (reference sequence). The CDR3 contains 13 residues. The CDR3 is CASSYSISCEQYF. The CDR3 nucleotides are TGTGCCAGCAGCTACAGTATCTCCTGCGAGCAGTACTTC.

The chain joins TRBV3-1 to TRBJ2-3, with D possibly being TRBD2 (5 bases). With 2 bases removed from V and 1 base from J, the gap between germline ends came to 13 bases. Germline V lookup: CDR1 LGHDT, CDR2 YNNKEL (reference sequence). This CDR3 has 16 amino acids. CDR3 residues: CASSQWRAGGTDTQYF. CDR3 bases: TGTGCCAGCAGCCAATGGCGGGCAGGCGGCACAGATACGCAGTATTTT.

This clonotype was counted a few times. The rearrangement links TRBV2 to TRBJ2-1; D gene uncertain. CDR1 SNHLY and CDR2 FYNNEI come from the germline V gene. The CDR3 spans 12 residues. Trimming stripped 2 bases from V and 8 bases from J, with 7 bases between. CDR3 sequence reads: CASSEIGYEQFF. CDR3 DNA sequence: TGTGCCAGCAGTGAAATTGGCTATGAGCAGTTCTTC.

In this sample, this clonotype turned up a few times. This rearrangement joins TRBV2 to TRBJ2-1; 11 bases align to TRBD2. The CDR3 has 16 amino acids. J gave up 4 bases and V 5 bases, and 7 bases lay outside the gene matches. Germline values: CDR1 SNHLY, CDR2 FYNNEI. DNA for the CDR3: TGTGCCAGCAGTCCGGGACTAGCGGAGTTATACAATGAGCAGTTCTTC. Protein product: CASSPGLAELYNEQFF. Full variable domain (missing parts from reference TRBV2 and TRBJ2-1): EPEVTQTPSHQVTQMGQEVILRCVPISNHLYFYWYRQILGQKVEFLVSFYNNEISEKSEIFDDQFSVERPDGSNFTLKIRSTKLEDSAMYFCASSPGLAELYNEQFFGPGTRLTVL.

The chain links TRBV10-1 to TRBJ2-3; TRBD2 matches 8 bases. Germline V gene sequence: CDR1 WNHNN, CDR2 SYGVQD (reference sequence). The CDR3 runs to 13 residues. V trimming: 6 bases; J trimming: 3 bases; junction bases outside the gene matches: 2. DNA of the CDR3: TGCGCCAGCAGCACTAGCGGAACAGATACGCAGTATTTT. Translating it yields CASSTSGTDTQYF.

The chain combines TRBV20-1 with TRBJ2-7; no clear D gene. Germline CDR1 and CDR2: DFQATT and SNEGSKA (reference sequence). The CDR3 loop spans 15 amino acids. The V end lost 1 base, the J end lost 0 bases, and 13 bases lay between the germline ends. The CDR3: CSARGVGPSSYEQYF. The CDR3 DNA is TGCAGTGCTAGAGGGGTGGGCCCGAGCTCCTACGAGCAGTACTTC.

The V and J genes are TRBV6-1 and TRBJ2-1; 9 bases map to TRBD2. The CDR3 has 20 residues. Germline V gives CDR1 MNHNS, CDR2 SASEGT. V was pared by 2 bases and J by 2 bases, with 16 bases of the junction left unmatched. The CDR3 coding sequence is TGTGCCAGCAGTGAAAGGTGGGGTAGCGGGAGCCGGGGCCCCTACAATGAGCAGTTCTTC. Its protein product is CASSERWGSGSRGPYNEQFF.

Here the CDR3 reads CASGLVGRPLSYEQYF. In nucleotides, the CDR3 is TGTGCTAGTGGTTTGGTAGGACGGCCACTCTCCTACGAGCAGTACTTC. This chain uses TRBV12-5 with TRBJ2-7; D gene unclear. The CDR3 spans 16 residues. Germline V lookup: CDR1 LGHNT, CDR2 FRNRAP. Trimming took 0 bases from V and 0 from J, leaving 12 bases between them.

This clonotype was seen a few times. The chain has TRBV20-1 and TRBJ1-1; 10 bases are shared with TRBD1. The CDR3 length is 15 residues. J was trimmed by 3 bases and V by 1 base; bases with no gene match: 5. Per germline, CDR1 DFQATT and CDR2 SNEGSKA (reference sequence). In DNA form, the CDR3 reads TGCAGTGCTAGAGGACAGGGGGCCGTCGACACTGAAGCTTTCTTT. As protein: CSARGQGAVDTEAFF.

V gene TRBV6-6 combines with J gene TRBJ1-3; TRBD1 aligns across 9 bases. This CDR3 contains 17 residues. Germline CDR1 and CDR2: MNHNY and SVGAGI (reference sequence). J lost 0 bases, V lost 6 bases, and 9 bases had no gene match. The CDR3 is CASSNRDRALSGNTIYF. As DNA, the CDR3 is TGTGCCAGCAGCAACCGGGACAGGGCTCTCTCTGGAAACACCATATATTTT.

The rearrangement joins TRBV7-9 to TRBJ2-7; D possibly corresponds to TRBD2 (6 bases). The CDR3 contains 18 residues. The V end lost 5 bases, the J end lost 6 bases, and 29 bases lay between the germline ends. Germline-derived CDR1 and CDR2 are SEHNR and FQNEAQ (reference sequence). CDR3 sequence: CASSPRTSGPMWSGEQYF. CDR3 coding DNA: TGTGCCAGCAGCCCCCGCACAAGCGGGCCAATGTGGAGCGGCGAGCAGTACTTC.